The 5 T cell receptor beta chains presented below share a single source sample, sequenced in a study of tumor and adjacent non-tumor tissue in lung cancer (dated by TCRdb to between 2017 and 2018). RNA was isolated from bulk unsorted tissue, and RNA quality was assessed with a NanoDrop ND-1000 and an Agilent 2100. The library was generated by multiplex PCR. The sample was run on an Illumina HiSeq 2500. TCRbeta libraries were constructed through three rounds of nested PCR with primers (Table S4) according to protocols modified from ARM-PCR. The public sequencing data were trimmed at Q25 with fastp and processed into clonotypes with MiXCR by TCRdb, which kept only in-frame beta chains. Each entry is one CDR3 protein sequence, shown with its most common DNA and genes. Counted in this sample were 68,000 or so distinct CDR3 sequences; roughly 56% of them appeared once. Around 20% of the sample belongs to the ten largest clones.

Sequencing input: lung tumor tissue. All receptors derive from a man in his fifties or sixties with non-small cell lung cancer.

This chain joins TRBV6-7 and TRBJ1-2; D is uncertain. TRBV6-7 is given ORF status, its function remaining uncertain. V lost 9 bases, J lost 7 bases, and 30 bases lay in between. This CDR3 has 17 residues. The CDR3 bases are TGTGCCAGGAGTCCTGCAGCCTGGCAGCTTCTGTTTAGTGGCTACACCTTC. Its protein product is CARSPAAWQLLFSGYTF.

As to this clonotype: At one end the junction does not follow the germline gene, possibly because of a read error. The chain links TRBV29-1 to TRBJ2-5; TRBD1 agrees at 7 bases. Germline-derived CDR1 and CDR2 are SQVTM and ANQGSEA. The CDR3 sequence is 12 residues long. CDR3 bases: TGCAGCGTTGATAGGGGGCAAGAGACCCACTACTTC. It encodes CSVDRGQETHYF. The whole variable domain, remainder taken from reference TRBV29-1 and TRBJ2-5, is SAVISQKPSRDICQRGTSLTIQCQVDSQVTMMFWYRQQPGQSLTLIATANQGSEATYESGFVIDKFPISRPNLTFSTLTVSNMSPEDSSIYLCSVDRGQETHYFGPGTRLLVL.

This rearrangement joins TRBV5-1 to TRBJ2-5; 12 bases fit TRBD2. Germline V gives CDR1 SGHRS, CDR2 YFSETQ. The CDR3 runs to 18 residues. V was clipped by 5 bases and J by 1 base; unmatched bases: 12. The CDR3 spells CASRRAPGLAGTQETQYF. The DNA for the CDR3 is TGCGCCAGCAGACGTGCGCCGGGACTAGCGGGTACCCAAGAGACCCAGTACTTC.

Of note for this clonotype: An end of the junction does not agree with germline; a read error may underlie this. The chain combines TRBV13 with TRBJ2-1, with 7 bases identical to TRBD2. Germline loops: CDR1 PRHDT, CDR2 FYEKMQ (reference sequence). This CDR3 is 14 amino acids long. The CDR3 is CASSLRRGDHERFF. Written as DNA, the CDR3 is TGTGCCAGTAGCTTAAGACGGGGGGACCATGAGCGGTTCTTC. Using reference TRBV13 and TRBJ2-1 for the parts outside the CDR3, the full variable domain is AAGVIQSPRHLIKEKRETATLKCYPIPRHDTVYWYQQGPGQDPQFLISFYEKMQSDKGSIPDRFSAQQFSDYHSELNMSSLELGDSALYFCASSLRRGDHERFFGPGTRLTVL.

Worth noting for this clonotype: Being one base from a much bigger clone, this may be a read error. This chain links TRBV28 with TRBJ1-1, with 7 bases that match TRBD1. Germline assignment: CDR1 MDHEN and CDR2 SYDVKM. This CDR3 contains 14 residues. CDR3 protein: CATGRRGFNTGAFF. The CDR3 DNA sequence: TGTGCCACCGGTCGCAGGGGGTTCAACACTGGAGCTTTCTTT.